This T cell receptor beta chain came from a study of metastatic and nonmetastatic thyroid tumors. Turning to this clone: The junction shows a germline mismatch at one end, possibly a read error.

TCRdb used MiXCR to call clones anew from the PCR reads. This sample has around 19,000 clones, with approximately 31% found just once. This CDR3 has 13 amino acids. Germline lookup yields CDR1 MDHEN and CDR2 SYDVKM. All patients were treatment-naive before thyroid surgery. Material for sequencing was blood. The sequence derives from a female donor with papillary thyroid cancer or a benign thyroid nodule (not recorded which). Some clones in this sample may be carry-over from other donors' samples. The rearrangement uses TRBV28 and TRBJ1-2, with D tentatively TRBD1 (6 bases). The CDR3 coding sequence is TGTGCCTGCAGAATGACAGGCTTCTATGGCTACACCTTC. It translates to CACRMTGFYGYTF.